The 6 T cell receptor beta chains listed next were all sequenced from one sample in a study of radiation and T cells in renal cell carcinoma. Clones were sequenced by immunoSEQ multiplex PCR, and TCRdb holds only the in-frame ones, with some missing. This sample yields approximately 80,000 clones, of which roughly nine tenths are seen a single time; 5% to 7.5% belongs to the top ten. The sample's time point: blood 4 weeks post-SBRT, at nephrectomy. Treatment in this sample: 15 Gy SBRT to primary tumor, nephrectomy 4 weeks later. Sequenced here: blood, sampled from a patient whose treatment included radiotherapy and nephrectomy. Receptor source: a woman in her seventies with renal cell carcinoma.

The chain joins TRBV19 to TRBJ2-7, with TRBD2 matching over 7 bases. Germline V CDR1 and CDR2: LNHDA, SQIVND (reference sequence). The CDR3 runs to 15 residues. V lost 3 bases to trimming and J lost 4 bases; unmatched junction nucleotides: 9. The CDR3 spells CASSIGGRMRYEQYF. CDR3 DNA sequence: TGTGCCAGTAGTATCGGGGGGAGGATGCGTTACGAGCAGTACTTC.

This clone has just one count. This chain connects TRBV11-3 to TRBJ2-3; 11 bases line up with TRBD2. The CDR3 has 15 residues. The V and J ends lost 5 bases and 1 base, in that order; junction bases with no gene match: 2. Per germline, CDR1 SGHNT and CDR2 YENEEA. The CDR3 spells CASSPTSGGTDTQYF. The CDR3 nucleotides read TGTGCCAGCAGCCCGACTAGCGGGGGCACAGATACGCAGTATTTT.

This rearrangement joins TRBV13 to TRBJ2-7, with TRBD1 matching over 10 bases. There are 14 residues in the CDR3. Losses at the gene ends were 5 bases for V and 5 bases for J; bases not matched to a gene: 6. Germline V CDR1 and CDR2: PRHDT, FYEKMQ (reference sequence). CDR3 DNA sequence: TGTGCCAGCAGCGCCACGGGACAGGGGAACGAGCAGTACTTC. This gives the protein CASSATGQGNEQYF.

The V gene is TRBV7-3, the J gene TRBJ1-6; D is perhaps TRBD1 (6 bases). Trimming cost V 4 bases and J 9 bases, with 10 bases left between them. Germline V gene sequence: CDR1 SGHTA, CDR2 FQGTGA. This CDR3 contains 13 residues. The CDR3 loop reads CASSSTGGSPLHF. Written as DNA, the CDR3 is TGTGCCAGCAGCTCGACAGGTGGTTCACCCCTCCACTTT.

This chain links TRBV27 with TRBJ2-7; D not certain. The CDR3 runs 11 residues. Looked up from germline, CDR1 is MNHEY and CDR2 is SMNVEV (reference sequence). The V end lost 0 bases, the J end lost 3 bases, and 0 bases lay between the germline ends. CDR3 protein: CASSLSYEQYF. In DNA, the CDR3 is TGTGCCAGCAGTTTATCCTACGAGCAGTACTTC.

This chain connects TRBV11-2 to TRBJ2-3; D is perhaps TRBD1 (5 bases). The V gene's germline CDR1 is SGHAT and CDR2 FQNNGV. This CDR3 is 16 amino acids long. Trimming shortened V by 4 bases and J by 3 bases, and 17 bases separated the two germline ends. Here the CDR3 DNA reads TGTGCCAGCAGCTACCCCCCAAGTCAGGGAACAGATACGCAGTATTTT. Translated, it gives CASSYPPSQGTDTQYF. The full variable domain, in which reference TRBV11-2 and TRBJ2-3 provide the parts outside the CDR3, is EAGVAQSPRYKIIEKRQSVAFWCNPISGHATLYWYQQILGQGPKLLIQFQNNGVVDDSQLPKDRFSAERLKGVDSTLKIQPAKLEDSAVYLCASSYPPSQGTDTQYFGPGTRLTVL.